This record covers a single TCR beta chain. Compared with germline, one end of the junction differs, possibly owing to a read error. This sample was included in a study of blood T cell repertoires in COVID-19. On the study more broadly: The origin of the acute and convalescent COVID-19 samples was the United States, Italy and Spain.

Original analysis: Using reference gene primer amplification, nucleated cell counts were estimated. Data came from immunoSEQ multiplex PCR; TCRdb stores just in-frame clones and leaves some out. V and J calls and clone size follow that table, whereas D and trimming were derived from the DNA. The sample consists of tens of thousands of clones, about nine tenths of them appearing once. Germline CDR1 SGHTA, CDR2 FQGNSA. The CDR3 loop spans 15 amino acids. V is TRBV7-2 and J is TRBJ1-5; D may be TRBD1 (6 bases). This TCR came from a man aged 70 or older with acute or convalescent COVID-19. Sequenced material: peripheral blood. The CDR3 DNA reads as TGTGCCAGCAGCCCTCGGGGCGGGGGCAACCAGCCCCAGCATTTT. It translates to CASSPRGGGNQPQHF.